Following are 15 T cell receptor beta chains from one sample sequenced in a study of blood T cell repertoires in COVID-19. Sequencing was performed with immunoSEQ multiplex PCR; in TCRdb, only in-frame clones are kept and a portion is missing. The repertoire holds approximately 65,000 clones, with approximately 79% as singletons. Input material: peripheral blood. These receptors were taken from a man in his fifties or sixties with acute or convalescent COVID-19.

This chain uses TRBV29-1 with TRBJ2-1, with D perhaps matching TRBD1 (5 bases). Trimming pared 1 base from V and 1 base from J, leaving 11 bases between. Germline loops: CDR1 SQVTM, CDR2 ANQGSEA. The length of the CDR3 is 15 residues. CDR3 nucleotides: TGCAGCGTTGAAGTAGTAGGGGCTTCCTACAATGAGCAGTTCTTC. As protein: CSVEVVGASYNEQFF.

Only a few counts were recorded for this clone. The chain employs TRBV28 and TRBJ1-6, with TRBD1 matching 8 bases. CDR1 is MDHEN, CDR2 SYDVKM, per germline. Trimming at V came to 4 bases and at J to 5 bases, leaving 13 bases not matched to a gene. This CDR3 has 18 amino acids. The chain's CDR3 is CASSSGTGLGDHNSPLHF. In DNA form, the CDR3 reads TGTGCCAGCAGTTCCGGGACAGGTTTAGGGGACCATAATTCACCCCTCCACTTT.

The rearrangement joins TRBV28 to TRBJ2-3, with TRBD2 identical over 8 bases. The J segment lost 1 base and the V segment lost 1 base, leaving 4 bases of the junction unmatched. Germline loops: CDR1 MDHEN, CDR2 SYDVKM. CDR3 size: 16 residues. CDR3 bases: TGTGCCAGCAGTTTATACGGGACTAGTGGCACAGATACGCAGTATTTT. Protein product: CASSLYGTSGTDTQYF.

The chain uses TRBV19 and TRBJ1-5, with a tentative D call TRBD1 (5 bases). The CDR3 loop spans 13 amino acids. Between the trimmed V and J ends, which lost 5 bases and 4 bases, there was a span of 9 bases. Germline values: CDR1 LNHDA, CDR2 SQIVND (reference sequence). DNA for the CDR3: TGTGCCAGTAGTCGGGGGGGAAATCAGCCCCAGCATTTT. Encoded protein: CASSRGGNQPQHF.

V and J are TRBV5-1 and TRBJ2-7; a possible D gene is TRBD2 (6 bases). The V end was cut by 0 bases, the J end by 2 bases, with 12 bases between. Germline assignment: CDR1 SGHRS and CDR2 YFSETQ. CDR3 length equals 15 residues. The CDR3 loop reads CASSLERERTYEQYF. CDR3 in DNA: TGCGCCAGCAGCTTGGAACGGGAGAGGACCTACGAGCAGTACTTC.

The V call is TRBV6-5, the J call TRBJ2-7; tentative D call: TRBD2 (6 bases). The germline V gene encodes CDR1 MNHEY and CDR2 SVGAGI. The V end was cut by 5 bases, the J end by 2 bases, with 16 bases between. This CDR3 contains 15 residues. For the CDR3, the DNA is TGTGCCAGCAGTACCCAGTCAGCGGGTACCTACGAGCAGTACTTC. This sequence encodes CASSTQSAGTYEQYF.

The J gene is TRBJ2-3, the V gene TRBV7-9; D is uncertain. V lost 2 bases and J 3 bases, leaving 18 bases between the germline ends. The CDR3 runs 17 residues. Germline V lookup: CDR1 SEHNR, CDR2 FQNEAQ (reference sequence). In DNA form, the CDR3 reads TGTGCCAGCAGCTTAACTCGCTCACGGTTTTTGACAGATACGCAGTATTTT. Amino acid sequence: CASSLTRSRFLTDTQYF.

This chain joins TRBV7-9 and TRBJ2-1, with 16 bases lining up with TRBD2. Trimming removed 1 base from V and 8 bases from J; junction bases left unmatched: 8. Germline V gene lookup returns CDR1 SEHNR and CDR2 FQNEAQ (reference sequence). The CDR3 has 18 residues. CDR3: CASSLVGSGLAGGDEQFF. The CDR3 region has the DNA TGTGCCAGCAGCTTAGTGGGGTCGGGACTAGCGGGAGGGGATGAGCAGTTCTTC.

The rearrangement joins TRBV10-3 to TRBJ2-1, with D perhaps matching TRBD1 (6 bases). With 7 bases removed from V and 10 bases from J, the gap between germline ends came to 17 bases. Germline CDR1 is ENHRY and CDR2 is SYGVKD. This CDR3 comprises 13 residues. The CDR3 here is CAITVFLGGEQFF. Here the CDR3 DNA reads TGTGCCATCACAGTCTTCCTAGGGGGAGAGCAGTTCTTC.

This clone is a singleton in its sample. V and J are TRBV29-1 and TRBJ2-2, with D unclear. This CDR3 comprises 11 residues. Trimming left V 4 bases short and J 7 bases short, with 7 bases between. Germline V gives CDR1 SQVTM, CDR2 ANQGSEA. CDR3 region: CSVGQFGELFF. In DNA, the CDR3 is TGCAGCGTTGGCCAGTTCGGGGAGCTGTTTTTT.

The chain employs TRBV6-2 or TRBV6-3 and TRBJ2-1; the D gene is possibly TRBD1 (5 bases). The CDR3 consists of 14 residues. V was trimmed by 5 bases and J by 3 bases, leaving 11 bases between them. Germline V gene lookup returns CDR1 MNHEY and CDR2 SVGEGT. CDR3 sequence reads: CASSEDTYYNEQFF. The CDR3 coding sequence is TGTGCCAGCAGTGAGGACACATACTACAATGAGCAGTTCTTC.

The V gene is TRBV29-1, the J gene TRBJ2-7; TRBD1 is a possible D gene (5 bases). CDR3 length: 12 residues. The germline V gene has CDR1 SQVTM and CDR2 ANQGSEA. Between the trimmed V and J ends, which lost 1 base and 6 bases, there was a span of 10 bases. In DNA, the CDR3 is TGCAGCGTTGAAGGGCAGGGCTCCGAGCAGTACTTC. This gives the protein CSVEGQGSEQYF.

In nucleotides, the CDR3 is TGCGCCAGCAGCCAAGTAGGCAGGGCTCCCTATGGCTACACCTTC. Translated, it gives CASSQVGRAPYGYTF. The V gene is TRBV4-1, the J gene TRBJ1-2; a possible D gene is TRBD1 (5 bases). Between the trimmed V and J ends, which lost 1 base and 4 bases, there was a span of 13 bases. Germline CDR1 is MGHRA and CDR2 is YSYEKL. The CDR3 has 15 amino acids.

V gene TRBV28 combines with J gene TRBJ1-3; 9 bases fit TRBD1. The CDR3 totals 16 residues. V trimming: 3 bases; J trimming: 4 bases; junction bases outside the gene matches: 7. CDR1 and CDR2 (germline): MDHEN, SYDVKM. CDR3 nucleotide sequence: TGTGCCAGCAGTTTGGGAGGGACAGGGCACGGAAACACCATATATTTT. Protein product: CASSLGGTGHGNTIYF. The full variable domain, completed using reference TRBV28 and TRBJ1-3, is DVKVTQSSRYLVKRTGEKVFLECVQDMDHENMFWYRQDPGLGLRLIYFSYDVKMKEKGDIPEGYSVSREKKERFSLILESASTNQTSMYLCASSLGGTGHGNTIYFGEGSWLTVV.

V and J are TRBV5-1 and TRBJ1-1; D perhaps matches TRBD1 (6 bases). V was trimmed by 3 bases and J by 1 base, leaving 7 bases between them. There are 13 residues in the CDR3. Germline V CDR1 and CDR2: SGHRS, YFSETQ. The DNA of the CDR3 is TGCGCCAGCAGCTGGACAGAGAACACTGAAGCTTTCTTT. Translating it yields CASSWTENTEAFF.